One sample yielded the 31 T cell receptor beta chains listed below, sequenced in a study of T cells in Graves' hyperthyroidism and ophthalmopathy. TCR beta CDR3 regions were amplified from RNA transcripts. First-round RT-PCR of the TCR CDR3 relied on the HTBI primer set. A single record per CDR3 protein comes from TCRdb applying MiXCR to the multiplex PCR reads. The sample yields about 320,000 distinct CDR3 sequences, 16% seen once. The specimen was blood. Receptor source: a man aged 30 to 39 with Graves' hyperthyroidism.

This clonotype has at least ten counts. The genes are TRBV5-1 and TRBJ1-1; weak D call: TRBD1 (6 bases). CDR1 and CDR2 from the germline V gene are SGHRS and YFSETQ. CDR3 length equals 14 residues. V was cut by 3 bases and J by 1 base, with 10 bases left in between. The CDR3 nucleotides read TGCGCCAGCAGCTCGGGACAAACGAACACTGAAGCTTTCTTT. It yields the protein CASSSGQTNTEAFF.

This clonotype showed up many times. V and J are TRBV11-2 and TRBJ1-5; D remains ambiguous. Trimming removed 4 bases at V and 7 bases at J, with 20 bases between. CDR3 length: 16 residues. Looked up from germline, CDR1 is SGHAT and CDR2 is FQNNGV. CDR3 region: CASSSPREMRGQPQHF. The DNA for the CDR3 is TGTGCCAGCAGCTCTCCCCGGGAGATGAGAGGACAGCCCCAGCATTTT.

The V and J genes are TRBV11-2 and TRBJ2-6; D might be TRBD1 (6 bases). This CDR3 region has 16 residues. V was trimmed by 5 bases and J by 4 bases, leaving 15 bases between them. Germline V gene lookup returns CDR1 SGHAT and CDR2 FQNNGV. The CDR3: CASSDTRTAGANVLTF. The CDR3 DNA reads as TGTGCCAGCAGCGATACTAGGACAGCCGGGGCCAACGTCCTGACTTTC.

This clonotype was seen at least ten times. V usage is TRBV28 and J usage is TRBJ2-1, with 14 bases aligning to TRBD2. With 5 bases clipped from V and 6 bases from J, the junction kept 12 bases outside the gene matches. Germline V gene data show CDR1 as MDHEN and CDR2 as SYDVKM. CDR3 length equals 18 residues. The CDR3 here is CASSPPPGTSGSFNEQFF. DNA for the CDR3: TGTGCCAGCAGTCCACCACCGGGGACTAGCGGGAGCTTCAATGAGCAGTTCTTC.

A few counts support this clonotype. Relative to the germline gene, one junction end is altered; a read error may explain this. The rearrangement joins TRBV20-1 to TRBJ1-5, with D maybe TRBD1 (5 bases). Germline V gene sequence: CDR1 DFQATT, CDR2 SNEGSKA (reference sequence). The CDR3 length is 16 residues. Here the CDR3 DNA reads TGCAGTGCTGGGAGTCGGTGGGGCAGTTCAAATCAGCCCCAGCGTTTT. Its translation is CSAGSRWGSSNQPQRF.

Ten or more counts support this clonotype. The genes are TRBV3-1 and TRBJ1-1; no clear D gene. Per the germline V gene, CDR1 is LGHDT and CDR2 is YNNKEL (reference sequence). There are 14 residues in the CDR3. Trimming removed 1 base at V and 11 bases at J, with 17 bases between. CDR3 nucleotide sequence: TGTGCCAGCAGCCAAGTAGTAGATGGGCATTCGGCTTTCTTT. It yields the protein CASSQVVDGHSAFF.

This clonotype showed up just a few times. The chain recombines TRBV2 with TRBJ1-3; D remains ambiguous. The germline V gene encodes CDR1 SNHLY and CDR2 FYNNEI. Deletions cut 8 bases from V and 1 base from J, with 12 bases between. This CDR3 is built from 14 residues. This CDR3 is CASSYLISGNTIYF. The CDR3, as DNA: TGTGCCAGCTCGTACCTTATATCTGGAAACACCATATATTTT. Filled out from reference TRBV2 and TRBJ1-3, the complete variable domain reads EPEVTQTPSHQVTQMGQEVILRCVPISNHLYFYWYRQILGQKVEFLVSFYNNEISEKSEIFDDQFSVERPDGSNFTLKIRSTKLEDSAMYFCASSYLISGNTIYFGEGSWLTVV.

This sequence joins TRBV29-1 and TRBJ2-2; TRBD1 matches 9 bases. The tail of the sequence fits TRBJ1-1 better, so the J call may be wrong. This CDR3 is built from 13 residues. CDR1 is SQVTM, CDR2 ANQGSEA, per germline. The CDR3 loop is CSVQGQGGWGAFF. The CDR3 DNA reads as TGCAGCGTTCAGGGACAGGGTGGATGGGGAGCTTTCTTT.

Ten or more counts support this clonotype. V is TRBV12-3 or TRBV12-4 and J is TRBJ1-3; no clear D. The CDR3 runs 12 residues. The germline V and J ends were trimmed by 3 bases and 7 bases, with 7 bases remaining between them. CDR3 residues: CASSFGFNTIYF. The CDR3 DNA is TGTGCCAGCAGTTTTGGGTTCAACACCATATATTTT.

This clonotype showed up many times. CDR3 nucleotide sequence: TGTGCCAGCAGTGAAAGGCCGCAAAGCTATAGCAATCAGCCCCAGCATTTT. Translating it yields CASSERPQSYSNQPQHF. The chain links TRBV6-1 to TRBJ1-5; the D is unclear. CDR1 and CDR2 from the germline V gene are MNHNS and SASEGT. Trimming left V 2 bases short and J 0 bases short, with 14 bases between. The CDR3 sequence is 17 residues long.

The J gene is TRBJ1-4, the V gene TRBV20-1; D call uncertain. Germline V gene lookup returns CDR1 DFQATT and CDR2 SNEGSKA (reference sequence). The CDR3 runs 15 residues. V was clipped by 0 bases and J by 3 bases, with 11 bases between them. The CDR3 sequence: CSARDIAVANEKLFF. The CDR3 DNA follows: TGCAGTGCTAGAGATATTGCAGTAGCTAATGAAAAACTGTTTTTT.

The chain carries TRBV18 and TRBJ1-1; D not resolved. Trimming left V 3 bases short and J 7 bases short, with 12 bases between. The CDR3 totals 13 residues. Germline-derived CDR1 and CDR2 are KGHSH and LQKENI. The DNA for the CDR3 is TGTGCCAGCTCACCGGCCAACTTGGATGAAGCTTTCTTT. Translation: CASSPANLDEAFF. The entire variable domain, with the rest obtained from reference TRBV18 and TRBJ1-1, is as follows: NAGVMQNPRHLVRRRGQEARLRCSPMKGHSHVYWYRQLPEEGLKFMVYLQKENIIDESGMPKERFSAEFPKEGPSILRIQQVVRGDSAAYFCASSPANLDEAFFGQGTRLTVV.

Ten or more counts support this clonotype. This chain connects TRBV12-3 or TRBV12-4 to TRBJ2-3; a possible D gene is TRBD2 (5 bases). The CDR3 extends over 16 amino acids. With 8 bases removed from V and 2 bases from J, the gap between germline ends came to 20 bases. The CDR3 region has the DNA TGTGCCAGCCGGCGGGTGTTGTGGATGGACACAGATACGCAGTATTTT. Translation: CASRRVLWMDTDTQYF.

The sample holds a few counts of this clonotype. The chain combines TRBV20-1 with TRBJ2-2; TRBD1 matches at 8 bases. Germline lookup yields CDR1 DFQATT and CDR2 SNEGSKA (reference sequence). The ends lost 5 bases at V and 2 bases at J; junction bases unmatched: 4. The CDR3 is 14 residues long. The CDR3 sequence: CSAPGQGNTGELFF. CDR3 nucleotides: TGCAGTGCTCCCGGACAGGGTAACACCGGGGAGCTGTTTTTT.

This clonotype showed up many times. V gene TRBV20-1 combines with J gene TRBJ2-1; 11 bases map to TRBD2. CDR1 and CDR2 (germline): DFQATT, SNEGSKA (reference sequence). This CDR3 spans 15 amino acids. Losses at the gene ends were 3 bases for V and 9 bases for J; bases not matched to a gene: 10. CDR3: CSASATSGDGTEQFF. For the CDR3, the DNA is TGCAGTGCTAGTGCGACTAGCGGGGACGGTACTGAGCAGTTCTTC.

This clonotype was seen repeatedly, ten times or more. The rearrangement uses TRBV27 and TRBJ2-1, with 13 bases identical to TRBD2. This CDR3 is built from 16 residues. Looked up from germline, CDR1 is MNHEY and CDR2 is SMNVEV (reference sequence). Trimming took 6 bases from V and 9 from J; bases not matched to a gene: 11. CDR3 sequence reads: CASSPGTSGIWGEQFF. Written as DNA, the CDR3 is TGTGCCAGCAGCCCTGGGACTAGCGGGATTTGGGGTGAGCAGTTCTTC.

This clonotype appeared many times. The rearrangement uses TRBV11-3 and TRBJ1-1; 10 nucleotides align to TRBD1. There are 18 residues in the CDR3. Germline assignment: CDR1 SGHNT and CDR2 YENEEA. The V gene end was trimmed by 5 bases and the J gene end by 0 bases; junction bases not matched to a gene: 12. CDR3 coding DNA: TGTGCCAGCAGCCCGAGGACAGGGGGTCTACCTTTGAACACTGAAGCTTTCTTT. This encodes CASSPRTGGLPLNTEAFF.

This chain links TRBV29-1 with TRBJ2-1; no clear D. Deletions cut 6 bases from V and 7 bases from J, with 10 bases between. This CDR3 has 11 residues. CDR1 is SQVTM, CDR2 ANQGSEA, per germline. CDR3 protein: CSVEWQNEQFF. The CDR3 region has the DNA TGCAGCGTCGAATGGCAAAATGAGCAGTTCTTC.

This clonotype was counted ten times or more. The V and J genes are TRBV5-1 and TRBJ1-4, with TRBD1 identical over 7 bases. CDR1 is SGHRS and CDR2 is YFSETQ in the germline V gene. This CDR3 has 15 amino acids. After removal of 4 bases from V and 4 bases from J, the junction contained 7 bases not matched to a gene. CDR3 nucleotide sequence: TGCGCCAGCAGCCGCGTCGGGACAGATAATGAAAAACTGTTTTTT. Its translation is CASSRVGTDNEKLFF.

This clonotype was recorded at least ten times. The V and J genes are TRBV30 and TRBJ1-1; 8 bases line up with TRBD1. Germline CDR1 GTSNPN, CDR2 SVGIG (reference sequence). With 1 base clipped from V and 4 bases from J, the junction kept 2 bases outside the gene matches. The CDR3 is 13 residues long. CDR3 protein: CAWSGQGLTEAFF. The DNA of the CDR3 is TGTGCCTGGAGTGGACAGGGGCTCACTGAAGCTTTCTTT.

V and J are TRBV19 and TRBJ1-4, with 10 bases lining up with TRBD1. J lost 11 bases, V lost 4 bases, and 10 bases had no gene match. The germline CDR1 and CDR2 sequences are LNHDA and SQIVND (reference sequence). The CDR3 runs to 15 residues. In nucleotides, the CDR3 is TGTGCCAGTAGTACACCGACAGGGGGCGGGGATAAACTGTTTTTT. It translates to CASSTPTGGGDKLFF.

The sample holds many counts of this clonotype. This chain joins TRBV3-1 and TRBJ2-7; D is unresolved. Germline V gene sequence: CDR1 LGHDT, CDR2 YNNKEL (reference sequence). V lost 0 bases, J lost 5 bases, and 5 bases lay in between. The CDR3 loop spans 12 amino acids. The CDR3 reads CASSQDRHEQYF. As DNA, the CDR3 is TGTGCCAGCAGCCAAGATCGCCACGAGCAGTACTTC.

This clonotype came up a few times. This chain uses TRBV2 with TRBJ2-2; no definite D call. CDR1 SNHLY and CDR2 FYNNEI come from the germline V gene. Trimming took off 9 bases at V and 4 bases at J, with 18 bases between the two ends. The CDR3 runs 15 residues. DNA of the CDR3: TGTGCCAGACAGACTCGGGCCCTTCGCACCGGGGAGCTGTTTTTT. Its protein product is CARQTRALRTGELFF.

V usage is TRBV4-1 and J usage is TRBJ2-4, with 7 positions matching TRBD2. Germline loops: CDR1 MGHRA, CDR2 YSYEKL. This CDR3 is 15 amino acids long. V was pared by 1 base and J by 6 bases, with 6 bases of the junction left unmatched. The CDR3 region is CASSQGEGYGNIQYF. The CDR3 nucleotides read TGCGCCAGCAGCCAAGGGGAGGGGTACGGAAACATTCAGTACTTC.

This clonotype has ten or more counts. The rearrangement joins TRBV20-1 to TRBJ2-3; 9 bases match TRBD2. Per germline, CDR1 DFQATT and CDR2 SNEGSKA (reference sequence). V shed 4 bases, J shed 5 bases, and the junction held 10 bases outside the gene matches. This CDR3 spans 15 amino acids. The CDR3 reads CSAILAAGGGDTQYF. The CDR3 coding sequence is TGCAGTGCTATTCTGGCTGCGGGAGGGGGAGATACGCAGTATTTT.

The gene calls are TRBV19 and TRBJ2-3, with TRBD2 as a possible D gene (6 bases). CDR3 length: 14 amino acids. V lost 5 bases and J 1 base, leaving 10 bases between the germline ends. CDR1 is LNHDA, CDR2 SQIVND, per germline (reference sequence). CDR3: CASSPTSGTDTQYF. For the CDR3, the DNA is TGTGCCAGTAGTCCGACTAGTGGCACAGATACGCAGTATTTT.

This clonotype showed up many times. The chain recombines TRBV28 with TRBJ2-3; 8 bases agree with TRBD2. Germline CDR1 and CDR2: MDHEN and SYDVKM. Unmatched junction bases numbered 6, after V lost 7 bases and J lost 3 bases. The CDR3 loop spans 14 amino acids. The DNA for the CDR3 is TGTGCCAGCAAACTAGCGGAGCTGACAGATACGCAGTATTTT. Protein sequence: CASKLAELTDTQYF.

This clonotype was detected many times. V and J are TRBV28 and TRBJ2-3; 12 positions agree with TRBD2. The V gene end was trimmed by 6 bases and the J gene end by 9 bases; junction bases not matched to a gene: 4. This CDR3 spans 13 amino acids. From germline, CDR1 is MDHEN and CDR2 SYDVKM. The CDR3 spells CASSPGLAGTQYF. In nucleotides, the CDR3 is TGTGCCAGCAGCCCCGGACTAGCGGGAACGCAGTATTTT.

This clonotype was seen a few times. The rearrangement links TRBV11-2 to TRBJ1-2; no firm D call. Germline V gene lookup returns CDR1 SGHAT and CDR2 FQNNGV. Between the trimmed V and J ends, which lost 1 base and 8 bases, there was a span of 20 bases. The CDR3 totals 16 residues. The CDR3 is CASSLVPLPPFGGYTF. The DNA of the CDR3 is TGTGCCAGCAGCTTAGTCCCGCTACCCCCCTTTGGAGGCTACACCTTC.

There are many counts of this clonotype. The V and J genes are TRBV12-3 or TRBV12-4 and TRBJ2-3, with D unclear. This CDR3 spans 14 amino acids. V was cut by 3 bases and J by 4 bases, with 11 bases left in between. This chain's CDR3 is CASSFGGGADTQYF. The CDR3 nucleotides read TGTGCCAGCAGTTTCGGTGGTGGTGCAGATACGCAGTATTTT.

The table lists this clonotype with many counts. The chain links TRBV12-3 or TRBV12-4 to TRBJ2-7, with 9 bases matching TRBD1. V dropped 4 bases and J dropped 0; count of bases not matched to a gene: 7. This CDR3 spans 16 amino acids. As DNA, the CDR3 is TGTGCCAGCAGTTCCTCGGACAGGGGCCACTCCTACGAGCAGTACTTC. It is translated as CASSSSDRGHSYEQYF.